This T cell receptor beta chain was recorded in a study of blood T cell repertoires in COVID-19. Background on the study: Researchers got acute and convalescent COVID-19 samples from the United States, Italy and Spain.

TCRdb's copy holds only in-frame clones and misses some; the assay was immunoSEQ multiplex PCR. The table shows 170,000 or so clones, with about nine tenths occurring only once. Per germline, CDR1 SEHNR and CDR2 FQNEAQ (reference sequence). V lost 4 bases and J lost 5, with 14 bases in between. This CDR3 comprises 14 residues. This chain connects TRBV7-9 to TRBJ1-2; D gene uncertain. The sample comprised PBMCs or T cells enriched from blood (not recorded which). This TCR derives from a woman in her late teens or twenties who had recovered from COVID-19. CDR3 nucleotides: TGTGCCAGCAGCTCGCCGGGGTGGGCTTATGGCTACACCTTC. Translated: CASSSPGWAYGYTF.